This is a list of T cell receptor beta chains from one sample in a study of T cell responses to AZD1222 COVID-19 vaccine. The protocol was immunoSEQ multiplex PCR, while the TCRdb copy is restricted to in-frame clones and leaves out a portion. Counted here are roughly 100,000 clones, 93% occurring once; the ten biggest clones make up 4.5% to 5%. Source: peripheral blood, taken on day 0 of AZD1222 vaccination. These receptor sequences come from an adult in good health. The CDR3 runs from the conserved cysteine through the conserved F or W. Fields, in order: clone size, V gene, J gene, D gene, CDR3 protein, CDR3 DNA. D genes are given only for firm matches. Not all rows give a size; the values are once, few, many and, for expanded clones, a class.

.	TRBV2	TRBJ2-3	.	CASGPPDTQYF	TGTGCCAGCGGGCCCCCAGATACGCAGTATTTT
.	TRBV7-9	TRBJ1-4	TRBD1	CASSSDREFEKLFF	TGTGCCAGCAGCAGTGACAGGGAGTTTGAAAAACTGTTTTTT
.	TRBV18	TRBJ1-2	.	CASSGGRYGYTF	TGTGCCAGCTCAGGGGGGCGATATGGCTACACCTTC
.	TRBV11-2	TRBJ2-7	TRBD2	CASSLISGSYEQYF	TGTGCCAGCAGCCTTATTAGCGGGAGCTACGAGCAGTACTTC
.	TRBV3-1/TRBV3-2	TRBJ2-7	TRBD2	CASSQGLAGGYEQYF	TGTGCCAGCAGCCAAGGACTAGCGGGAGGGTACGAGCAGTACTTC
.	TRBV7-9	TRBJ2-5	.	CASSIHFREGQETQYF	TGTGCCAGCAGCATCCACTTCAGGGAAGGCCAAGAGACCCAGTACTTC
.	TRBV2	TRBJ1-5	.	CASSDYRQINQPQHF	TGTGCCAGCAGTGATTATAGACAGATCAATCAGCCCCAGCATTTT
.	TRBV5-4	TRBJ1-2	.	CASSSADRAYGYTF	TGTGCCAGCAGCTCAGCCGACAGAGCCTATGGCTACACCTTC
.	TRBV11-2	TRBJ1-6	.	CASSQGVSGAPLHF	TGTGCCAGCAGCCAAGGGGTTTCCGGAGCACCCCTCCACTTT
.	TRBV27	TRBJ2-1	.	CASSPMRGEQFF	TGTGCCAGCAGCCCGATGAGGGGTGAGCAGTTCTTC
medium-sized	TRBV29-1	TRBJ2-7	.	CSVESGANSYEQYF	TGCAGCGTTGAATCAGGGGCTAACTCCTACGAGCAGTACTTC
.	TRBV2	TRBJ2-7	TRBD1	CASRITGTGDYEQYF	TGTGCCAGCAGAATAACCGGGACAGGAGACTACGAGCAGTACTTC
.	TRBV25-1	TRBJ1-1	TRBD1	CASSVGQERRLF	TGTGCCAGCAGTGTGGGACAGGAGAGGCGTCTGTTT
.	TRBV6-2/TRBV6-3	TRBJ1-1	.	CASSYGTSRARTEAFF	TGTGCCAGCAGTTACGGGACATCAAGGGCAAGGACTGAAGCTTTCTTT
.	TRBV29-1	TRBJ2-1	TRBD1	CSLRQGSEQFF	TGCAGCCTCCGACAGGGCAGTGAGCAGTTCTTC
.	TRBV11-2	TRBJ2-7	.	CASSLELGAVEQYF	TGTGCCAGCAGCTTAGAGTTAGGGGCGGTTGAGCAGTACTTC
.	TRBV5-5	TRBJ2-7	.	CASSRESYEQYF	TGTGCCAGCAGCCGTGAATCCTACGAGCAGTACTTC
.	TRBV19	TRBJ1-2	.	CASSIKTDHNYGYTF	TGTGCCAGTAGTATAAAGACAGACCACAACTATGGCTACACCTTC
.	TRBV14	TRBJ2-1	TRBD2	CASSRREIYNEQFF	TGTGCCAGCAGCCGGCGGGAGATCTACAATGAGCAGTTCTTC
.	TRBV19	TRBJ1-5	.	CASSNGDLTWENQPQHF	TGTGCCAGTAGTAATGGGGATCTAACCTGGGAGAATCAGCCCCAGCATTTT
once	TRBV30	TRBJ2-3	TRBD1	CAWTNTGQGAGDTQYF	TGTGCCTGGACAAACACCGGACAGGGGGCAGGAGATACGCAGTATTTT
.	TRBV19	TRBJ1-5	.	CASSSGTNQPQHF	TGTGCCAGTAGTTCCGGAACCAATCAGCCCCAGCATTTT
.	TRBV7-9	TRBJ2-5	TRBD1	CASSGQGGETQYF	TGTGCCAGCAGCGGACAGGGAGGCGAGACCCAGTACTTC